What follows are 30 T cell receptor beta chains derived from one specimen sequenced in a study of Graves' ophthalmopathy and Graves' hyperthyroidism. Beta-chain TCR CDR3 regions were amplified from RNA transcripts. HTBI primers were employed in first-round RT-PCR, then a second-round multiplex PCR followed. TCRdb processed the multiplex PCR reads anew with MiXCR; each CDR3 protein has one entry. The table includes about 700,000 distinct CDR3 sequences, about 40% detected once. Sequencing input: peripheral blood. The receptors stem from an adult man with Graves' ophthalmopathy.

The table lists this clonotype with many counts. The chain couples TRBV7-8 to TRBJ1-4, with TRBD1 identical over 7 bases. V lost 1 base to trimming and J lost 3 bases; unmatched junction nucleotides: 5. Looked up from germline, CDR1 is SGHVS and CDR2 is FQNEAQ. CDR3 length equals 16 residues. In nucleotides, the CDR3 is TGTGCCAGCAGCTTAGGTTCACAGGGGTCTAATGAAAAACTGTTTTTT. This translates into CASSLGSQGSNEKLFF.

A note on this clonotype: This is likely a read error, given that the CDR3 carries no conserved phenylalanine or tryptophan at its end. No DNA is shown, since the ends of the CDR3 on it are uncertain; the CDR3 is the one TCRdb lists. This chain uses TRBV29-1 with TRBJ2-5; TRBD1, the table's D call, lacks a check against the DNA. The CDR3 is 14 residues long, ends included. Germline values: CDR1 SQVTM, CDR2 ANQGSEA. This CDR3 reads CSVEMGDGGYTFGS.

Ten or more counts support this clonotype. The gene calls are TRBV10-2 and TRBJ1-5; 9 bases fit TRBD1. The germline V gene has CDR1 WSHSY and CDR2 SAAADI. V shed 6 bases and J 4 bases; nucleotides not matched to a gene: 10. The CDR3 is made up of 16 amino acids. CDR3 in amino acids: CASRGGVQGANQPQHF. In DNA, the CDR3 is TGCGCCAGCAGAGGAGGGGTACAGGGGGCAAATCAGCCCCAGCATTTT.

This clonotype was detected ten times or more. CDR3 nucleotides: TGCGCCAGCAGCTTTTCAGGGGGATGGACTGAAGCTTTCTTT. This translates into CASSFSGGWTEAFF. This chain links TRBV5-1 with TRBJ1-1, with 7 bases identical to TRBD1. The germline V gene encodes CDR1 SGHRS and CDR2 YFSETQ. Trimming at V came to 2 bases and at J to 5 bases, leaving 6 bases not matched to a gene. The CDR3 covers 14 residues.

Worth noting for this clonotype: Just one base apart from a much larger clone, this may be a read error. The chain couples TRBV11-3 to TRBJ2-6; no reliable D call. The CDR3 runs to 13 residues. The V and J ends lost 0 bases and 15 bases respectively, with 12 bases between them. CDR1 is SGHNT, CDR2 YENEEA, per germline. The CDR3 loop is CASSLDRISDLTF. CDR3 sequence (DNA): TGTGCCAGCAGCTTAGACCGGATATCGGACCTGACTTTC.

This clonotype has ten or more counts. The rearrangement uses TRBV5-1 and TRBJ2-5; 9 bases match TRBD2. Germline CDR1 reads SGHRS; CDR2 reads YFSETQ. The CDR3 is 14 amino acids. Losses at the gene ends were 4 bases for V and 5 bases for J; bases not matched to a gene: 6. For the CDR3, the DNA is TGCGCCAGCAGCGCCGGGACTAGCTTGGAGACCCAGTACTTC. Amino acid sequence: CASSAGTSLETQYF. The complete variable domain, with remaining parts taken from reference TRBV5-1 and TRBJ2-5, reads KAGVTQTPRYLIKTRGQQVTLSCSPISGHRSVSWYQQTPGQGLQFLFEYFSETQRNKGNFPGRFSGRQFSNSRSEMNVSTLELGDSALYLCASSAGTSLETQYFGPGTRLLVL.

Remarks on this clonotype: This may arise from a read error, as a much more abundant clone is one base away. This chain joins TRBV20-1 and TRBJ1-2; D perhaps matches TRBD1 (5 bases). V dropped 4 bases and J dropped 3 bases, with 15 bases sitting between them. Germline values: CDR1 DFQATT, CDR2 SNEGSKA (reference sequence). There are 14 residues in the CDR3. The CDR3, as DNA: TGCAGTGCTAATTCACAGGAGGCGGACTATGGCTACACCTTC. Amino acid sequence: CSANSQEADYGYTF.

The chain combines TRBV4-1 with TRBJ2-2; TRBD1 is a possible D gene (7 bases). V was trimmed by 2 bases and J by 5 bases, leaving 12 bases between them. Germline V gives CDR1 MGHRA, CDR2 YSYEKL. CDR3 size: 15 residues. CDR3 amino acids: CASSQPTGRTGELFF. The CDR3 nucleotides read TGCGCCAGCAGCCAACCGACAGGGAGGACCGGGGAGCTGTTTTTT.

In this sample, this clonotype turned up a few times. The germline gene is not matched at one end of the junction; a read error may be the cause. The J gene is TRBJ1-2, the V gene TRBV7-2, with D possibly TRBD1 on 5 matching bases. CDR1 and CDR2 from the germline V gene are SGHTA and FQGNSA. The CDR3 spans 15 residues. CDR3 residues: CASSLSRVANYGYTF. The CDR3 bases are TGCGCCAGCAGCCTCTCCAGGGTGGCTAACTATGGCTACACCTTC.

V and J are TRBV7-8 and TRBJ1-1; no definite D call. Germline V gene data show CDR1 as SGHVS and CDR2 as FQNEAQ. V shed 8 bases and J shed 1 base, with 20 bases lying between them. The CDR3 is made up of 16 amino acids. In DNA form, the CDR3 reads TGTGCCAGCTCACCAAACCCCGGGAGCAGGAACACTGAAGCTTTCTTT. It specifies CASSPNPGSRNTEAFF.

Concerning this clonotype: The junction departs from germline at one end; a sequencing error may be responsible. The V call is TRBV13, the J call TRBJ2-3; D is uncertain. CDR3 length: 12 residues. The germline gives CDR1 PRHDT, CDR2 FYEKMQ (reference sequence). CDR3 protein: CASSRSIDAQYF. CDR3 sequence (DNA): TGTGCCAGCAGCCGGTCGATAGATGCGCAGTATTTT.

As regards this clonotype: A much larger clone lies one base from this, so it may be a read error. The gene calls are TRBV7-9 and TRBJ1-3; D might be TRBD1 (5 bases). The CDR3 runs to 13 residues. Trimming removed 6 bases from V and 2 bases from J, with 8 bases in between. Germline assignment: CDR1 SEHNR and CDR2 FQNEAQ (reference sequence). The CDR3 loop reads CASRGGAGNTIYF. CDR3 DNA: TGTGCCAGCAGGGGGGGAGCTGGAAACACCATATATTTT.

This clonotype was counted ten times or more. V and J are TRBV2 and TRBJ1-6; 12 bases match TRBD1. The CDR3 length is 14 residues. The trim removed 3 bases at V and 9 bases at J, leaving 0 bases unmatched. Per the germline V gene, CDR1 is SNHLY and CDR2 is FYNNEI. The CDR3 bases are TGTGCCAGCAGTGAGGGACAGGGGGCTTCACCCCTCCACTTT. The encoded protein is CASSEGQGASPLHF.

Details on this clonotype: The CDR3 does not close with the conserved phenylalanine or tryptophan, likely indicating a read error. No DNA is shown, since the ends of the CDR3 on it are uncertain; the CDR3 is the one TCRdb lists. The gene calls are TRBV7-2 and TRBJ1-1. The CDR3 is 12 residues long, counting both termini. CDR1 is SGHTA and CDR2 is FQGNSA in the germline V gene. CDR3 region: CASSLANRDALL.

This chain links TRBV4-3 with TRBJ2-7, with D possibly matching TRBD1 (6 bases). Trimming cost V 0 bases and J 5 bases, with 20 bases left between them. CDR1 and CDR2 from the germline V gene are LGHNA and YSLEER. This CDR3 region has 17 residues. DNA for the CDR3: TGCGCCAGCAGCCAAGATCTTGGGGGACACCTAACTCACGAGCAGTACTTC. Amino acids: CASSQDLGGHLTHEQYF.

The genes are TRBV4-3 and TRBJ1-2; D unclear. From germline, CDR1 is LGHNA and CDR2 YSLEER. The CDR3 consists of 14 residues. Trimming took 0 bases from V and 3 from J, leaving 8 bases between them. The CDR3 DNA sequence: TGCGCCAGCAGCCAAGACGGGTGGGACTATGGCTACACCTTC. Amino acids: CASSQDGWDYGYTF.

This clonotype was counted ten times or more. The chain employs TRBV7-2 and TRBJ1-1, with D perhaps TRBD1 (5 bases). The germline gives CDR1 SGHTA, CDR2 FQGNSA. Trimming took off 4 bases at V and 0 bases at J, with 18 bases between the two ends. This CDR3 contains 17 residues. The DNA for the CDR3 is TGTGCCAGCAGCTCTAGAGCGGGACGGCTAATGAACACTGAAGCTTTCTTT. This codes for CASSSRAGRLMNTEAFF. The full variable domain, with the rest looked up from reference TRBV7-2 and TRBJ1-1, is GAGVSQSPSNKVTEKGKDVELRCDPISGHTALYWYRQSLGQGLEFLIYFQGNSAPDKSGLPSDRFSAERTGGSVSTLTIQRTQQEDSAVYLCASSSRAGRLMNTEAFFGQGTRLTVV.

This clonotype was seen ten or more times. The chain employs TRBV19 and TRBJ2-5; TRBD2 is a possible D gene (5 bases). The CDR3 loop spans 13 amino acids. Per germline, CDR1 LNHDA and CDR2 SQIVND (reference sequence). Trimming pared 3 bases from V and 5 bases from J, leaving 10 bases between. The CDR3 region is CASSIAGSETQYF. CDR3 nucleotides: TGTGCCAGTAGTATCGCGGGTAGCGAGACCCAGTACTTC.

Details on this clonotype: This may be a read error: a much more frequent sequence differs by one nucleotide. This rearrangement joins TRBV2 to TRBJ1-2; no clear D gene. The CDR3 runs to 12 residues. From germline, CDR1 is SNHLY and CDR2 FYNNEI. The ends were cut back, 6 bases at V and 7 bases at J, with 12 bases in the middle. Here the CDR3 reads CASRSRRAGYTF. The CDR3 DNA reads TGTGCCAGCAGATCACGACGTGCTGGCTACACCTTC.

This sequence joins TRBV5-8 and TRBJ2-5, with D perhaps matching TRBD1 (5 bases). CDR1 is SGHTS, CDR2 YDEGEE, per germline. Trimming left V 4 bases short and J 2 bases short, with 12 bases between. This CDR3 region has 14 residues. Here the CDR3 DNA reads TGTGCCAGCAGCACAGGACGGCCGCAAGAGACCCAGTACTTC. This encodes CASSTGRPQETQYF.

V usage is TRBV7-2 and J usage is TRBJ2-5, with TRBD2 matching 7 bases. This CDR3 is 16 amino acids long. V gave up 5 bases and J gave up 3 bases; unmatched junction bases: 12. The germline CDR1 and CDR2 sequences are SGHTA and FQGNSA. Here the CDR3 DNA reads TGTGCCAGCAGCCAGGCGGCAGGGACTACGAAAGAGACCCAGTACTTC. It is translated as CASSQAAGTTKETQYF. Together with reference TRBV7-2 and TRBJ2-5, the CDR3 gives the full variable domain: GAGVSQSPSNKVTEKGKDVELRCDPISGHTALYWYRQSLGQGLEFLIYFQGNSAPDKSGLPSDRFSAERTGGSVSTLTIQRTQQEDSAVYLCASSQAAGTTKETQYFGPGTRLLVL.

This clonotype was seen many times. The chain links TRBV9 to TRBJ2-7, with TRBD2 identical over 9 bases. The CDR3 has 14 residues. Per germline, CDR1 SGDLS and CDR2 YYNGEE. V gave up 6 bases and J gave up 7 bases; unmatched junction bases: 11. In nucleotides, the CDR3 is TGTGCCAGCACCTTGGCTTCCAGCGGGGGGGAGCAGTACTTC. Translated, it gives CASTLASSGGEQYF.

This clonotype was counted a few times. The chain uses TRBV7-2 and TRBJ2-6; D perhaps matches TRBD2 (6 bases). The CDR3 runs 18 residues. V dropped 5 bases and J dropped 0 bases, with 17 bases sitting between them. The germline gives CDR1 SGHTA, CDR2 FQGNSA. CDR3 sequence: CASSQWGDEVSGANVLTF. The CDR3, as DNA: TGTGCCAGCAGCCAATGGGGGGACGAAGTCTCTGGGGCCAACGTCCTGACTTTC.

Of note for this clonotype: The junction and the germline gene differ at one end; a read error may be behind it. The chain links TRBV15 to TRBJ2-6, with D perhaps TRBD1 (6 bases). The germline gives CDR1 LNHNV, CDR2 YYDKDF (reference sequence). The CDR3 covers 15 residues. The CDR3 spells CATSRDTTGTPSEAF. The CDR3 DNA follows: TGTGCCACCAGCAGAGATACGACAGGCACACCTTCTGAAGCTTTC.

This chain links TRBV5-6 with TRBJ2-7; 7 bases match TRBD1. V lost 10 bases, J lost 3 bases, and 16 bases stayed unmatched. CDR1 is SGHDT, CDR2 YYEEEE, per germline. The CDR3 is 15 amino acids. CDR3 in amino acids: CAGARTARDSYEQYF. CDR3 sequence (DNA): TGTGCCGGCGCGCGCACAGCCCGGGACAGCTACGAGCAGTACTTC.

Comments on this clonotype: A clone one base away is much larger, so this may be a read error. In DNA, the CDR3 is TGTGCCAGTAGGTTCCGGGCCGCGAATGGAAACACCATATATTTT. Encoded protein: CASRFRAANGNTIYF. The V gene is TRBV19, the J gene TRBJ1-3; unclear D gene. The length of the CDR3 is 15 residues. Trimming removed 6 bases from V and 3 bases from J, with 15 bases in between. Germline V gene lookup returns CDR1 LNHDA and CDR2 SQIVND (reference sequence). The entire variable domain, with the rest obtained from reference TRBV19 and TRBJ1-3, is as follows: DGGITQSPKYLFRKEGQNVTLSCEQNLNHDAMYWYRQDPGQGLRLIYYSQIVNDFQKGDIAEGYSVSREKKESFPLTVTSAQKNPTAFYLCASRFRAANGNTIYFGEGSWLTVV.

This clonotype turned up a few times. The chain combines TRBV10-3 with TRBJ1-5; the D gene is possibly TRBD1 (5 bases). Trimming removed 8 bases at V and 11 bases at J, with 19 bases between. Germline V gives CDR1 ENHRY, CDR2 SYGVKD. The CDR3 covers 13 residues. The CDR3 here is CAIRVAGGETQHF. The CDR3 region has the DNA TGTGCCATCCGAGTAGCGGGGGGAGAGACCCAGCATTTT.

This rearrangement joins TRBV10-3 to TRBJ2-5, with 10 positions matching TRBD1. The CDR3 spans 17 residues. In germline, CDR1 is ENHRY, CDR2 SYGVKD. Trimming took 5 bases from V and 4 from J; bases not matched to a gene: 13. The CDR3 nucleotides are TGTGCCATCAGTCTTCGGAGACAGGGGGCGATCGCAGAGACCCAGTACTTC. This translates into CAISLRRQGAIAETQYF.

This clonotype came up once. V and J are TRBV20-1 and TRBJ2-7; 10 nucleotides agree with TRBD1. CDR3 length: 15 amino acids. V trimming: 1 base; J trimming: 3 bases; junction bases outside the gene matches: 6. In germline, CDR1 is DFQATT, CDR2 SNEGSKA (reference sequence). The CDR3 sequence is CSARAWDRGSYEQYF. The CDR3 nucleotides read TGCAGTGCTAGAGCCTGGGACAGGGGAAGCTACGAGCAGTACTTC.

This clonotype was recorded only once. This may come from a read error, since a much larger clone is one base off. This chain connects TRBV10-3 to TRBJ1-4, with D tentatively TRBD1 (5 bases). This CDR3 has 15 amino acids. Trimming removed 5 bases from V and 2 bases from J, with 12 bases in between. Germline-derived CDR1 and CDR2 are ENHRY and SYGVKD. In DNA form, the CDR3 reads TGTGCCATCAGTTCACGGTGGGGGACTAATGAAAAACTGTTTTTT. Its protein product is CAISSRWGTNEKLFF.